This T cell receptor (beta chain) originates from a study of vaccination effects on CD4 cells after COVID-19 (dated by TCRdb to 2022 to 2024). Context from the whole study: In the ViraFEST assay, PBMC were stimulated with viral peptide pools, and TCR sequencing was then used to find antigen-specific CD4+ T cell clonotypes based on their expansion. The Oncomine TCR Beta short-read assay on an Illumina iSeq 100 was used to sequence cultures from other donors in the study. About 2 million PBMC per well were cultured in IMDM with about 5.4% human AB serum, 8.5 to 10 IU/ml IL-2 and gentamicin, plus 10 ug/ml peptides. Across the study, the median time from the second dose to post-vaccine sampling was 72 days (range 14 to 241). Altogether, approximately 10 COVID-19 convalescent patients and a few SARS-CoV-2-naive healthy vaccine recipients made up the full study. The study compared SARS-CoV-2 spike-specific CD4+ TCR repertoires before and after mRNA vaccination in COVID-19 convalescent patients and infection-naive vaccine recipients.

The library was produced with the immunoSEQ multiplex PCR assay. DNA from the cultured and isolated CD4+ T cells underwent TCR beta CDR3 sequencing. The authors' pipeline ran thus. Non-productive TCR sequences were removed, reads were trimmed to the CDR3 region, and CDR3s of at least 7 amino acids were retained. Antigen-specific clonotypes were identified using the MANAFEST web app by comparison of expansion in peptide wells against reference cultures. To count as positive, a clone had to show expansion at FDR<0.05 compared with the reference and with all other wells, an odds ratio above 5, and a frequency above 0.1% in two replicate wells. A clonotype was called cross-reactive if it was significantly expanded both in SARS-CoV-2 spike wells and in at least one common cold coronavirus spike condition. CDR3 similarity was assessed by Levenshtein distance with the stringdist R package, and unrooted trees were built with ape in R 3.6.1. Drawn from immuneACCESS, this table holds only the in-frame rearrangements with V and J called that TCRdb kept. Clones are partly lost; checked studies trace under half to an unresolved V gene and leave the rest unexplained. V and J calls plus clone size are reproduced from that table; the DNA served to infer D and trimming. This sample is represented by fewer than 60,000 clones; approximately 81% of them were singletons. Together, the top ten hold 4.3% of the sample.

After approximately 11 days of culture, CD4+ T cells were isolated with the EasySep CD4+ T cell isolation kit. Each participant got two doses of an mRNA SARS-CoV-2 vaccine, either BNT162b2 or mRNA-1273. None of the healthy vaccine recipients had a prior SARS-CoV-2 infection, which was confirmed by nucleocapsid antibody tests that came back negative both before and after vaccination. Half of the culture medium was replaced with fresh IL-2-containing medium on days 3 and 7. Each peptide stimulation condition was cultured in triplicate wells unless otherwise noted. Using Ficoll-Paque Plus gradient centrifugation, PBMC were separated from whole blood and then either used fresh or cryopreserved at -140C. The QIAamp micro DNA kit was used to extract genomic DNA from the cultured CD4+ T cells. Between the V and J ends, shortened by 5 bases and 3 bases respectively, the junction contains 11 bases. There are 14 amino acids in the CDR3, from cysteine to phenylalanine inclusive. Only the CDR3 DNA stays, 42 bases, in frame from base 1. The germline V gene provides CDR1 MDHEN and CDR2 SYDVKM.

On the study overall, not on this receptor specifically: At late post-vaccination timepoints, both infection-induced and vaccine-induced clones showed marked clonal contraction, consistent with waning T cell responses. The study was limited by a small number of convalescent patients and lacked early post-infection timepoints. Among healthy vaccine recipients, nearly all vaccine-induced clones were SARS-CoV-2 mono-reactive, and just 1 of 255 was cross-reactive with common cold coronaviruses.

In the case of this clone: Its binding antigen is unknown. Base qualities are not recorded, but no much larger clone differs from it by a single base.

The origin of this receptor is a human donor who received a COVID-19 vaccine. This chain is built from TRBV28 and TRBJ1-5; no confident D gene assignment can be made. This sample comprised CD4+ T cells from PBMCs cultured without peptide, obtained after COVID-19 vaccination. The DNA sequence is as follows: TGTGCCAGCAGTGGCAGTGTGGTCAATCAGCCCCAGCATTTT. It specifies CASSGSVVNQPQHF.